This T cell receptor beta chain was obtained from a study of T-cell reconstitution after alpha-beta-depleted transplantation in children. Germline assignment: CDR1 SQVTM and CDR2 ANQGSEA. Unmatched junction bases numbered 6, after V lost 8 bases and J lost 4 bases. The CDR3 extends over 13 amino acids. It was with unique molecular identifiers that the TCRbeta library was prepared. MiXCR, run by TCRdb on the PCR reads, gives a single entry per CDR3 protein. The top ten clones hold more than 25% of a sample with approximately 1,000,000 distinct CDR3 sequences, roughly 29% of them seen once. This clonotype showed up just a few times.

This sequence was found in a boy less than two years old who had a stem cell transplant for SCID, so the T cells may come from the graft donor. Sequences were derived from PBMCs, mostly from graft donor cells, sampled 360 days after TCRalphabeta/CD19-depleted stem cell transplant. The chain joins TRBV29-1 to TRBJ2-3, with 10 bases matching TRBD2. This chain's CDR3 is CSLQRGGSDTQYF. The CDR3 nucleotides are TGCAGCCTCCAGCGGGGGGGCTCAGATACGCAGTATTTT.